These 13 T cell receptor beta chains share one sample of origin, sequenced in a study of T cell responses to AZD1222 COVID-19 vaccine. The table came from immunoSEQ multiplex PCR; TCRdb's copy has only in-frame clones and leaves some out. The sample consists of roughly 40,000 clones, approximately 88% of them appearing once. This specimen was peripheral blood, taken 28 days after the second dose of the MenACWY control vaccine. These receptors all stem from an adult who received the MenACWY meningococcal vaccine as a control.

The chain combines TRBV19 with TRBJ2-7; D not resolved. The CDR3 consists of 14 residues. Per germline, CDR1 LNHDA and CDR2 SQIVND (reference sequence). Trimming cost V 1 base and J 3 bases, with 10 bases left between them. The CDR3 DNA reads TGTGCCAGTAGTATAGGTTCCAGCTTCTACGAGCAGTACTTC. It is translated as CASSIGSSFYEQYF.

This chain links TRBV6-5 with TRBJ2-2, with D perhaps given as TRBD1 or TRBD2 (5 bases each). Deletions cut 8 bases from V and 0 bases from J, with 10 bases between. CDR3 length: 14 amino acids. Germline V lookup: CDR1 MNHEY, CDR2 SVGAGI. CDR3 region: CASWGPSNTGELFF. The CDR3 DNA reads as TGTGCCAGCTGGGGACCCTCGAACACCGGGGAGCTGTTTTTT.

DNA for the CDR3: TGTGCCAGTGACAGGGGTTTAGACTATGGCTACACCTTC. Amino acids: CASDRGLDYGYTF. This chain uses TRBV2 with TRBJ1-2, with TRBD1 identical over 8 bases. Germline CDR1 reads SNHLY; CDR2 reads FYNNEI. There are 13 residues in the CDR3. V lost 9 bases and J lost 3; bases outside the gene matches: 6.

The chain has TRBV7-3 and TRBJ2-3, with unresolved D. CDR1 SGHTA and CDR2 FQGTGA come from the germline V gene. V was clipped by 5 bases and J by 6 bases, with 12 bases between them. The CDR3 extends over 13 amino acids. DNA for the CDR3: TGTGCCAGCAGCACCACGCACCCTGATACGCAGTATTTT. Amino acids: CASSTTHPDTQYF.

The DNA for the CDR3 is TGTGCCTGGAGTGTCGGCAGCCATCAGCCCCAGCATTTT. It yields the protein CAWSVGSHQPQHF. V is TRBV30 and J is TRBJ1-5, with no clear D. Germline CDR1 reads GTSNPN; CDR2 reads SVGIG (reference sequence). The CDR3 loop spans 13 amino acids. V was cut by 0 bases and J by 5 bases, with 8 bases left in between.

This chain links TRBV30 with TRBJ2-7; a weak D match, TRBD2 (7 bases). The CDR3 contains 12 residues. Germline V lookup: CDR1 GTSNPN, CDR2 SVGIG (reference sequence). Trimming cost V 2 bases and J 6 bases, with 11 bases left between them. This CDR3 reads CAWSPGGLEQYF. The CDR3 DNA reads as TGTGCCTGGAGTCCCGGGGGGCTCGAGCAGTACTTC.

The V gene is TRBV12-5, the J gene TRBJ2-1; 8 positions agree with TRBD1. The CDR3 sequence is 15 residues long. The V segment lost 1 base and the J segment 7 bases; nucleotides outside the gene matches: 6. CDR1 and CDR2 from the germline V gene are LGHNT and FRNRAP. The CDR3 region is CASGLGQGALNEQFF. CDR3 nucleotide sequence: TGTGCTAGTGGTTTGGGCCAGGGGGCATTGAATGAGCAGTTCTTC.

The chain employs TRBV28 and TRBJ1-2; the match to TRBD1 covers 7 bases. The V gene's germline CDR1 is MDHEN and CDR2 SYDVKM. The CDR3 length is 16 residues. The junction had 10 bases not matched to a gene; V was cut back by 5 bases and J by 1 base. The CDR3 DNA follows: TGTGCCAGCAGTACCCCGGGGAGGGGGCATAACTATGGCTACACCTTC. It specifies CASSTPGRGHNYGYTF.

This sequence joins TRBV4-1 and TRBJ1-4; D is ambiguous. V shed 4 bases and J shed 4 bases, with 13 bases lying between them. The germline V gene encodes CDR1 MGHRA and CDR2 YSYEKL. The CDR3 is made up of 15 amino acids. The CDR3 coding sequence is TGCGCCAGCAGCCTAAGGACGTCGATTAATGAAAAACTGTTTTTT. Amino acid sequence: CASSLRTSINEKLFF.

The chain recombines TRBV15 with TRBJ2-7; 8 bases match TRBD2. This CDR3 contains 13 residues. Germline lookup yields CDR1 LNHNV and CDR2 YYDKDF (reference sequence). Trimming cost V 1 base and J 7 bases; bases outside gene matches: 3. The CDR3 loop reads CATSRVPSGEQYF. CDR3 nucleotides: TGTGCCACCAGCAGAGTGCCTAGCGGGGAGCAGTACTTC.

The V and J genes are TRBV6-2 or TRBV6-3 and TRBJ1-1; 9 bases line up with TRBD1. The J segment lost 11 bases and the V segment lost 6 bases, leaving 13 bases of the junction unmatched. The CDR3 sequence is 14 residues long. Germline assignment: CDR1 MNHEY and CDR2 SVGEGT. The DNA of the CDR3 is TGTGCCAGCAGCCTCGCCGGGACAGGGCGCGGGGCTTTCTTT. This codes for CASSLAGTGRGAFF.

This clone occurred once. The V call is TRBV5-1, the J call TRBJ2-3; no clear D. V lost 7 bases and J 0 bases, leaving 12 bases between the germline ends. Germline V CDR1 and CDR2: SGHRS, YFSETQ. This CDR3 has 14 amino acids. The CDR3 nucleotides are TGCGCCAGCGCAAGAAGTTCTAGCACAGATACGCAGTATTTT. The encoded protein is CASARSSSTDTQYF.

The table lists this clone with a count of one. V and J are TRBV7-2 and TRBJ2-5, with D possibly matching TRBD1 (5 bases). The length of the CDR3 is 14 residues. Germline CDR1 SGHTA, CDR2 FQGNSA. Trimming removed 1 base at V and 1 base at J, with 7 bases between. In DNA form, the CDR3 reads TGTGCCAGCAGCTTAGTGACAGCCCAAGAGACCCAGTACTTC. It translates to CASSLVTAQETQYF.